The 17 T cell receptor beta chains below were found in one sample sequenced in a study of blood T cell repertoires in COVID-19. Profiled with immunoSEQ multiplex PCR; TCRdb holds only in-frame clones, not every one. Among about 150,000 clones, roughly 77% were seen once, and the ten largest hold roughly 4.2%. The sequencing input was peripheral blood. The receptor set was obtained from a man aged 55 to 69 with acute or convalescent COVID-19.

The CDR3 DNA follows: TGCAGCGTTGAAGATGGTGACAGGGGGTTTTGGGCCCAGTACTTC. It encodes CSVEDGDRGFWAQYF. The rearrangement joins TRBV29-1 to TRBJ2-5; 9 positions agree with TRBD1. From germline, CDR1 is SQVTM and CDR2 ANQGSEA. J gave up 9 bases and V 0 bases, and 11 bases lay outside the gene matches. CDR3 length: 15 amino acids.

This chain links TRBV10-1 with TRBJ2-2, with 8 bases identical to TRBD1. The CDR3 is 13 residues long. Trimming removed 4 bases from V and 6 bases from J; junction bases left unmatched: 1. Per the germline V gene, CDR1 is WNHNN and CDR2 is SYGVQD (reference sequence). The CDR3 DNA reads as TGCGCCAGCAGTGCAGGGGGCTCCGGGGAGCTGTTTTTT. It codes for CASSAGGSGELFF.

As for this clone: The junction and the germline gene differ at one end; a read error may be behind it. This sequence joins TRBV5-1 and TRBJ2-5; 10 bases agree with TRBD1. The length of the CDR3 is 13 residues. Per germline, CDR1 SGHRS and CDR2 YFSETQ. CDR3 amino acids: CASSLVDPGTGDF. DNA of the CDR3: TGCGCCAGCAGCTTGGTGGATCCCGGGACAGGGGACTTC.

V and J are TRBV6-6 and TRBJ2-2; D unclear. Trimming cost V 2 bases and J 0 bases, with 10 bases left between them. The length of the CDR3 is 16 residues. The germline gives CDR1 MNHNY, CDR2 SVGAGI (reference sequence). Here the CDR3 DNA reads TGTGCCAGCAGTTACGAGTTGTTCCCGAACACCGGGGAGCTGTTTTTT. Protein product: CASSYELFPNTGELFF.

V is TRBV7-9 and J is TRBJ2-7, with 9 nucleotides matching TRBD2. This CDR3 comprises 15 residues. The germline CDR1 and CDR2 sequences are SEHNR and FQNEAQ (reference sequence). V lost 1 base, J lost 2 bases, and 3 bases stayed unmatched. As DNA, the CDR3 is TGTGCCAGCAGCTTAGGACTAGCGGAGACCTACGAGCAGTACTTC. Translation: CASSLGLAETYEQYF.

The chain is built from TRBV7-6 and TRBJ2-2; 10 bases agree with TRBD2. The germline gives CDR1 SGHVS, CDR2 FNYEAQ. J lost 4 bases, V lost 1 base, and 0 bases had no gene match. This CDR3 is 15 amino acids long. CDR3 sequence: CASSLGTSGTGELFF. The CDR3 DNA is TGTGCCAGCAGCTTAGGGACTAGCGGCACCGGGGAGCTGTTTTTT.

The chain combines TRBV2 with TRBJ2-5, with D possibly TRBD2 on 5 matching bases. CDR1 and CDR2 from the germline V gene are SNHLY and FYNNEI. The CDR3 extends over 12 amino acids. The V end was cut by 1 base, the J end by 5 bases, with 5 bases between. CDR3 DNA sequence: TGTGCCAGCAGTGAAGAGCGGGAGACCCAGTACTTC. Protein product: CASSEERETQYF.

The chain joins TRBV7-9 to TRBJ1-4; 8 bases line up with TRBD1. The CDR3 runs 15 residues. CDR1 is SEHNR, CDR2 FQNEAQ, per germline (reference sequence). The J segment lost 2 bases and the V segment lost 4 bases, leaving 3 bases of the junction unmatched. CDR3 sequence (DNA): TGTGCCAGCAGCTCCGGACAGGGCACTAATGAAAAACTGTTTTTT. Translated: CASSSGQGTNEKLFF.

This chain links TRBV4-1 with TRBJ2-1; TRBD2 aligns across 11 bases. This CDR3 is built from 16 residues. Germline loops: CDR1 MGHRA, CDR2 YSYEKL. J gave up 4 bases and V 1 base, and 3 bases lay outside the gene matches. CDR3 DNA sequence: TGCGCCAGCAGCCAAGGGGGACTAGCGGTTTACAATGAGCAGTTCTTC. Translated, it gives CASSQGGLAVYNEQFF.

V usage is TRBV5-1 and J usage is TRBJ2-3; 9 bases align to TRBD1. CDR3 length equals 15 residues. Germline loops: CDR1 SGHRS, CDR2 YFSETQ. Germline trimming cut 5 bases from V and 2 bases from J; bases unmatched to any gene: 6. The DNA for the CDR3 is TGCGCCAGCAGAACCGGGACAGGGATCACAGATACGCAGTATTTT. Amino acids: CASRTGTGITDTQYF.

This clone was picked up a small number of times. This rearrangement joins TRBV3-1 (or the pseudogene TRBV3-2) to TRBJ1-1; no reliable D call. The CDR3 has 13 amino acids. V was clipped by 4 bases and J by 1 base, with 7 bases between them. CDR1 is LGHDT and CDR2 is YNNKEL in the germline V gene (reference sequence). The CDR3 protein is CASSLGRNTEAFF. The DNA for the CDR3 is TGTGCCAGCAGCCTTGGGCGGAACACTGAAGCTTTCTTT.

The rearrangement links TRBV24-1 to TRBJ2-7; 14 nucleotides line up with TRBD2. Per the germline V gene, CDR1 is KGHDR and CDR2 is SFDVKD. The CDR3 contains 17 residues. After removal of 6 bases from V and 3 bases from J, the junction contained 9 bases not matched to a gene. CDR3 residues: CATSPWTSGRIYYEQYF. The DNA of the CDR3 is TGTGCCACCAGTCCTTGGACTAGCGGGAGGATCTACTACGAGCAGTACTTC.

The genes are TRBV28 and TRBJ1-1; weak D call: TRBD1 (5 bases). The CDR3 extends over 15 amino acids. The V end lost 5 bases, the J end lost 5 bases, and 18 bases lay between the germline ends. CDR1 and CDR2 from the germline V gene are MDHEN and SYDVKM. The DNA for the CDR3 is TGTGCCAGCAGTCCATCCATCGGGGGGGAGACTGAAGCTTTCTTT. It translates to CASSPSIGGETEAFF.

The chain employs TRBV7-9 and TRBJ1-3; possibly TRBD1 for D (5 bases). Germline V CDR1 and CDR2: SEHNR, FQNEAQ (reference sequence). Trimming pared 5 bases from V and 7 bases from J, leaving 12 bases between. The CDR3 extends over 13 amino acids. The CDR3 here is CASSQGLRNTIYF. Written as DNA, the CDR3 is TGTGCCAGCAGCCAGGGTTTGCGGAACACCATATATTTT.

This clone appeared a few times. The chain recombines TRBV11-3 with TRBJ2-1, with TRBD2 as a possible D gene (6 bases). The length of the CDR3 is 15 residues. Trimming stripped 1 base from V and 2 bases from J, with 9 bases between. Germline lookup yields CDR1 SGHNT and CDR2 YENEEA. In DNA, the CDR3 is TGTGCCAGCAGCTTAGCGGGGGAAACCTACAATGAGCAGTTCTTC. Its translation is CASSLAGETYNEQFF.

The rearrangement uses TRBV5-1 and TRBJ2-3; TRBD2 aligns across 7 bases. V was pared by 0 bases and J by 2 bases, with 6 bases of the junction left unmatched. Germline V CDR1 and CDR2: SGHRS, YFSETQ. The length of the CDR3 is 16 residues. In nucleotides, the CDR3 is TGCGCCAGCAGCTTGGCCCTGGGGGGGGACACAGATACGCAGTATTTT. Protein: CASSLALGGDTDTQYF. The whole variable domain, remainder taken from reference TRBV5-1 and TRBJ2-3, is KAGVTQTPRYLIKTRGQQVTLSCSPISGHRSVSWYQQTPGQGLQFLFEYFSETQRNKGNFPGRFSGRQFSNSRSEMNVSTLELGDSALYLCASSLALGGDTDTQYFGPGTRLTVL.

The chain uses TRBV15 and TRBJ2-5, with D possibly TRBD1 on 6 matching bases. V dropped 2 bases and J dropped 2 bases, with 12 bases sitting between them. In germline, CDR1 is LNHNV, CDR2 YYDKDF (reference sequence). The CDR3 contains 15 residues. CDR3 coding DNA: TGTGCCACCAGCAGAACCGGGACAACACAAGAGACCCAGTACTTC. This codes for CATSRTGTTQETQYF.